The T cell receptor beta chain under discussion was sequenced for a study of human T cells and chemical hapten exposure. Time point denoted: patch test 1, 2 weeks after DPC sensitization. Documented treatment: therapeutic diphenylcyclopropenone sensitization with weekly scalp DPC. V was clipped by 7 bases and J by 0 bases, with 10 bases between them. This CDR3 has 13 residues. CDR1 and CDR2 (germline): ENHRY, SYGVKD. This clonotype was recorded at least ten times. TCRdb ran MiXCR on the RACE reads and lists one entry per CDR3 protein. The sample has around 300,000 distinct CDR3 sequences, around 7% seen once; the top ten hold 7% to 10%.

The TCR originated in a woman in her late teens or twenties with alopecia areata. Some clones in this sample may be carry-over from other donors' samples. The sample was whole blood, taken in connection with sensitization to the hapten diphenylcyclopropenone (DPC). The chain couples TRBV10-3 to TRBJ2-7; TRBD1 might be the D (6 bases). The CDR3 DNA follows: TGTGCCATCACCGGACAGCACTCCTACGAGCAGTACTTC. Translated: CAITGQHSYEQYF.